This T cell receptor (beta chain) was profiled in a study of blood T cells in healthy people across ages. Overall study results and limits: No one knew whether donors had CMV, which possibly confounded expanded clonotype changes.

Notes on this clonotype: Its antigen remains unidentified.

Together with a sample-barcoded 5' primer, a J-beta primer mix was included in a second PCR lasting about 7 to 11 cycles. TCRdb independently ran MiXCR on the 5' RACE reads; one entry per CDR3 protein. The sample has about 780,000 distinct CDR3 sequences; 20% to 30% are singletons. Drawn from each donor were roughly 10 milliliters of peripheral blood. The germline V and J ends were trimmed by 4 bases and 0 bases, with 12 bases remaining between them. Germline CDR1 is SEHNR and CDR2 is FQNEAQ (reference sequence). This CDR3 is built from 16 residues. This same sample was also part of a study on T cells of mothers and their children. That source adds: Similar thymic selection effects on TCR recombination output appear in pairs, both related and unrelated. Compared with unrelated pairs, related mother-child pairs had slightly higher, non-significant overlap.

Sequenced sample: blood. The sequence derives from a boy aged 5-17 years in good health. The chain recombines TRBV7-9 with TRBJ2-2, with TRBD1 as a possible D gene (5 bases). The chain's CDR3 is CASSWGSPANTGELFF. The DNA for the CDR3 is TGTGCCAGCAGCTGGGGCAGCCCGGCGAACACCGGGGAGCTGTTTTTT.